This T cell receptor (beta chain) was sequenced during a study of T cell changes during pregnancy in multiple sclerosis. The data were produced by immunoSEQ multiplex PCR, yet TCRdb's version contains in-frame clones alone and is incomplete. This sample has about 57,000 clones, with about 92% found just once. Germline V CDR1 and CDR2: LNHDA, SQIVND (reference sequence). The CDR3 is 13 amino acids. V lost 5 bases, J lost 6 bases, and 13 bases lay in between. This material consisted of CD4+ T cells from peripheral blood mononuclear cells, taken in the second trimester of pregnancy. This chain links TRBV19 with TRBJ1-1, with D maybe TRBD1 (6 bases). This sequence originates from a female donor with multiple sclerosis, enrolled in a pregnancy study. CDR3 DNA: TGTGCCAGTAGTTTACGGGACATCTCTGAAGCTTTCTTT. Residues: CASSLRDISEAFF. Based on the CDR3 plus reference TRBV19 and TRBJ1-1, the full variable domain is DGGITQSPKYLFRKEGQNVTLSCEQNLNHDAMYWYRQDPGQGLRLIYYSQIVNDFQKGDIAEGYSVSREKKESFPLTVTSAQKNPTAFYLCASSLRDISEAFFGQGTRLTVV.